This T cell receptor beta chain originates from a study of shared clonotypes between healthy human individuals. Study results and limitations: About 5% was the fraction of naive CD4 clonotypes found shared across a few donors.

Cells designated naive CD8 were CD45RO-negative and were positively selected for CCR7, with terminally differentiated effector memory CD45RA+ cells excluded. Adult donors, all healthy and HIV-negative, had no recent acute infections or vaccinations. Donors were Caucasian adults residing in Nashville, Tennessee, USA. The CDR3 length is 16 residues. CDR1 SEHNR and CDR2 FQNEAQ come from the germline V gene (reference sequence). Trimming at V came to 5 bases and at J to 0 bases, leaving 4 bases not matched to a gene. Method: immunoSEQ multiplex PCR; TCRdb's copy keeps in-frame clones and lacks some. This table has approximately 840,000 clones, around 96% appearing once. Note on this clone: Its specificity is unknown.

The chain links TRBV7-9 to TRBJ2-5, with 12 bases lining up with TRBD2. The TCR sequence derives from a man aged 30 to 39 in good health. Sequenced input: naive CD8+ T cells sorted from blood. CDR3 residues: CASSNTSGGYQETQYF. DNA of the CDR3: TGTGCCAGCAGCAACACTAGCGGGGGGTACCAAGAGACCCAGTACTTC.